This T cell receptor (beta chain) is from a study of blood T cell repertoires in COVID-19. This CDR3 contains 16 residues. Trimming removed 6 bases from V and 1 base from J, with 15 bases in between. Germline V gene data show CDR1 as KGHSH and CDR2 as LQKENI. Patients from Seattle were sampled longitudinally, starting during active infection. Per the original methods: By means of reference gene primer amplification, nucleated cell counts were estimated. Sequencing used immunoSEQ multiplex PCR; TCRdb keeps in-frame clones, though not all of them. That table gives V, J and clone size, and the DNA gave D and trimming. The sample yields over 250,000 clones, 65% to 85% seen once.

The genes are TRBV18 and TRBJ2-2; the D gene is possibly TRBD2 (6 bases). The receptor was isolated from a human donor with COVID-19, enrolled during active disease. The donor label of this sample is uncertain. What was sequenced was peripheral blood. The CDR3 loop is CASSEREALNTGELFF. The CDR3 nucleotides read TGTGCCAGCTCTGAAAGGGAGGCCTTGAACACCGGGGAGCTGTTTTTT.